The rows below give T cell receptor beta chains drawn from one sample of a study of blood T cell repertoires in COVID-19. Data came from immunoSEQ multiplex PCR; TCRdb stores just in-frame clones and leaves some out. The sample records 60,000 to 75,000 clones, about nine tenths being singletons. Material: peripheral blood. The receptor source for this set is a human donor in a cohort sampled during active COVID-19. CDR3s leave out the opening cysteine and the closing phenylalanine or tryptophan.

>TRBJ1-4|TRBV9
ASSADSGWNEKLF
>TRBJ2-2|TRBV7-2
ASSTVGQGVSGELF
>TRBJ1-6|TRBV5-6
ASSATGGVSPLH
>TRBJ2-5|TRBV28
ASSLARLRKETQY
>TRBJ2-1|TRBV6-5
ASSPSGSRSHEQF
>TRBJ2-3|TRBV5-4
ASSLAGGTPDTQY
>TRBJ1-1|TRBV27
ASRRGDRGNTEAF
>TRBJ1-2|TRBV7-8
ASSSDRQGYYGYT
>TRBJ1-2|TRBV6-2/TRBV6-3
ASSYRGPLRGYT
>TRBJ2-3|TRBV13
ASSLAGATDTQY
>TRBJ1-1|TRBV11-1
ASSSRQDITEAF
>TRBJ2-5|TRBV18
ASSPLRTSGRGAIETQY
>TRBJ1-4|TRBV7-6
ASSLGRTEGEKLF
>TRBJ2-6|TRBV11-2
ASSLWTGSGANVLT